The sequence of this TCR beta chain was determined in a study of blood T cell repertoires in COVID-19. Whole-study context: From the United States, Italy and Spain came samples of acute and convalescent COVID-19. The cDNA or gDNA used as material had been derived from T cells, B-cell-depleted T cells, or PBMCs.

This CDR3 is 12 amino acids long. The V gene lost 7 bases and the J gene lost 6 bases, with 12 bases spanning the gap. Germline assignment: CDR1 SNHLY and CDR2 FYNNEI. The data were produced by immunoSEQ multiplex PCR, yet TCRdb's version contains in-frame clones alone and is incomplete. The sample lists under 150,000 clones, approximately 80% occurring once. The receptor comes from a man aged 65 to 79 with acute or convalescent COVID-19. The genes are TRBV2 and TRBJ1-2; a weak D match, TRBD1 (6 bases). The sequenced material came from peripheral blood. The CDR3 sequence: CASNRAADGYTF. As DNA, the CDR3 is TGTGCCAGCAACAGGGCAGCCGATGGCTACACCTTC.